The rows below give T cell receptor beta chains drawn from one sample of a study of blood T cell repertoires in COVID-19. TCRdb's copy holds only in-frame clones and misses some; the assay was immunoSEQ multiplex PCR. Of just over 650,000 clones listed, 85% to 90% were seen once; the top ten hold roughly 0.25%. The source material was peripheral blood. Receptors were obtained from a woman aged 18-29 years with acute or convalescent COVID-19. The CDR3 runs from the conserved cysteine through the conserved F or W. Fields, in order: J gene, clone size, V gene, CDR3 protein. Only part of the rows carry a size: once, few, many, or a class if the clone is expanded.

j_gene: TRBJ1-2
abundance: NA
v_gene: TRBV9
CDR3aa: CASSVRLDRLTF

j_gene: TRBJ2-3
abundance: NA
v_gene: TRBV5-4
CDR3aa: CASSQAGGVADTQYF

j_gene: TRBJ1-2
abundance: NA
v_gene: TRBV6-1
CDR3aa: CASSDRSSFVAGYTF

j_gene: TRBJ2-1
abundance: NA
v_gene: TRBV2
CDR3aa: CASLGAGTAYNEQFF

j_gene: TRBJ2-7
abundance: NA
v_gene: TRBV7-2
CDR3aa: CASSLLQGYEQYF

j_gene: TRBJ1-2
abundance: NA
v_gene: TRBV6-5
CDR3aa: CASSYNRNYGYTF

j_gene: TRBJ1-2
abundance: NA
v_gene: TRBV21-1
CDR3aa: CASSKMSGRGYGYTF

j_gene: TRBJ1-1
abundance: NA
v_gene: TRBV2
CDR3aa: CASNEGGGAARKNTEAFF

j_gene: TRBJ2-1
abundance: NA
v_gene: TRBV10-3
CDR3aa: CAISEGTGVVPNPLNEQFF

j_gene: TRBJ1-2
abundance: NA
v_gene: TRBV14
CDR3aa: CASSHVQTESYGYTF

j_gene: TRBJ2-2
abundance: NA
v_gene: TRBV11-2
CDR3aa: CASSLQLTGGETGELFF

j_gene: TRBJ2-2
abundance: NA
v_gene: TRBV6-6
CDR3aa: CASSRDRVGFRTGELFF

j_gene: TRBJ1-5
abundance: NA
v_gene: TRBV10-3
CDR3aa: CAISEQGTSNQPQHF

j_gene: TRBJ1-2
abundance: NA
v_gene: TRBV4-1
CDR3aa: CASSQDLRGDWNYGYTF

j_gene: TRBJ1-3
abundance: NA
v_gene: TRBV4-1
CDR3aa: CASSQGGGAGGARRTIYF

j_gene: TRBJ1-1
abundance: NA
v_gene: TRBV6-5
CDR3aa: CASSSTRGVTNTEAFF

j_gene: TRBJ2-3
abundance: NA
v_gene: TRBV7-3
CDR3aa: CASSLGRISGTDTQYF

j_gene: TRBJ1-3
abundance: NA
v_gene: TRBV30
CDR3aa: CAWSRDRVRLGGNTIYF

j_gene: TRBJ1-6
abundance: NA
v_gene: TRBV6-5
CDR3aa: CASEQINSPLHF

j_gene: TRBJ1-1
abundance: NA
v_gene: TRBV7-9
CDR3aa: CASSSTGGLGNTEAFF

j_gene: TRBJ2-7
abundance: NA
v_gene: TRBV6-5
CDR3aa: CASSILGGEGHEQYF

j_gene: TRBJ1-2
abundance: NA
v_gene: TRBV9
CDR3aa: CASSAEQTGGNYGYTF

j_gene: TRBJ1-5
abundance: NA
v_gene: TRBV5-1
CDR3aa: CASSFGGSNQPQHF

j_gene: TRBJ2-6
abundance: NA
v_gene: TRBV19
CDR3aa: CASRTGTLAGANVLTF

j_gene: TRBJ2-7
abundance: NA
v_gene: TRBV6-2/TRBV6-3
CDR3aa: CASSYPPGGYEQYF

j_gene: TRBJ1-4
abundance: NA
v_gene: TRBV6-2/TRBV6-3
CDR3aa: CASSYSGRGGEKLFF

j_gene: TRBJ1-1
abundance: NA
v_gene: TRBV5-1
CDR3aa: CASSIGQGRSEAFF

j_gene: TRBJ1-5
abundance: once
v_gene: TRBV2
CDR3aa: CATRRPDGGQPQHF

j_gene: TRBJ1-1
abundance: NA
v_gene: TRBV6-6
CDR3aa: CASLGGAATEAFF

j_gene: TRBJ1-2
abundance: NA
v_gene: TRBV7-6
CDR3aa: CASSLRLNYGYTF

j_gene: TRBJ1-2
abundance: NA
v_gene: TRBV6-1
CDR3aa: CASSEVEGAFAYGYTF

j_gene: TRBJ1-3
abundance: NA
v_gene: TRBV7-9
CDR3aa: CASSLGSSSGNTIYF

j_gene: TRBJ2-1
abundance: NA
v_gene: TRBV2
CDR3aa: CASRAGTSDYNEQFF

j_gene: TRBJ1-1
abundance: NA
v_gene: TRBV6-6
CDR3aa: CASSLRQGTEAFF

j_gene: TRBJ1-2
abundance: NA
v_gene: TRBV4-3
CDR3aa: CASSPGTGGGYTF

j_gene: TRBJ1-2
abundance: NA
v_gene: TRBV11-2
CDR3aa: CASSPPGQGNKGYTF

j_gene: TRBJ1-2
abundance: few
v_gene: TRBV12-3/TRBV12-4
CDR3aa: CASRGQGGAGYTF

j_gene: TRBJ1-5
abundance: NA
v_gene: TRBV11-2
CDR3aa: CASSLGGRDQPQHF

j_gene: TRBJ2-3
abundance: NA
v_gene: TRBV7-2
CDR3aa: CASSLGLAGTDTQYF

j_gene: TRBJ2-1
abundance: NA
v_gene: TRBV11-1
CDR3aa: CASSPRGLGHEQFF

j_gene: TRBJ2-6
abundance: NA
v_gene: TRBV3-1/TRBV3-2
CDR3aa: CASSQVSSSGANVLTF